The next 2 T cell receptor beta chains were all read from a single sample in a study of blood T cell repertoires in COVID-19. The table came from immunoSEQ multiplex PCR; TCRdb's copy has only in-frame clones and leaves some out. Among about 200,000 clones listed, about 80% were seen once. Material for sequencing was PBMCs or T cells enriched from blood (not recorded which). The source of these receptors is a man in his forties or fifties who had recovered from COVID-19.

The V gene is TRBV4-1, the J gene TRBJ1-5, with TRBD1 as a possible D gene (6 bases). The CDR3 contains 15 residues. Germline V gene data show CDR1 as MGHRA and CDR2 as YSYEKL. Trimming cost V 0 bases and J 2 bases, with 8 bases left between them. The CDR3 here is CASSQDRTGNQPQHF. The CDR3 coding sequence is TGCGCCAGCAGCCAAGATCGGACAGGCAATCAGCCCCAGCATTTT.

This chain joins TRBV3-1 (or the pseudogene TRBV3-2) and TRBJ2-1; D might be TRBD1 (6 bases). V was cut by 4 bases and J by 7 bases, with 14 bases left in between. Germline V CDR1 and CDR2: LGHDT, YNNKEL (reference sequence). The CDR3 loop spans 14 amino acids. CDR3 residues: CASSLGTRDNEQFF. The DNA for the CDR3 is TGTGCCAGCAGCCTTGGGACACGCGATAATGAGCAGTTCTTC.